What follows is one T cell receptor (beta chain) and its context. The target antigen is unknown. Germline lookup yields CDR1 SQVTM and CDR2 ANQGSEA. The J segment lost 5 bases and the V segment lost 5 bases, leaving 6 bases of the junction unmatched. The CDR3 extends over 13 amino acids. The sample comes from a study of T cell repertoires in cytomegalovirus infection. Whole-study context: Indicated by public TCR beta signatures were CMV infection and matching HLA type.

TCRdb used MiXCR to reprocess the reads, holding one entry per CDR3 protein. This table has some 700,000 distinct CDR3 sequences, less than 40% appearing once. The study's findings and limits: There were carriers of CMV plus the relevant HLA, and cumulative public TCR beta family frequency identified them. In two of eight donors, the top clonotype was HLA-C-restricted CMV-specific.

Input material: PBMCs. V gene TRBV29-1 combines with J gene TRBJ1-2, with 9 nucleotides matching TRBD1. The clonotype originates from a human donor in good health (CMV status not recorded). Some clones in this sample may be carry-over from other donors' samples. CDR3 protein: CSVPGQGLYGYTF. The CDR3 DNA is TGCAGCGTTCCGGGACAGGGTCTATATGGCTACACCTTC.